One sample yielded the 17 T cell receptor beta chains listed below, sequenced in a study of cytomegalovirus exposure and HLA in healthy donors. The study ran its PCR with 60 Vbeta and 13 Jbeta primers. Repertoires were generated with immunoSEQ multiplex PCR, while TCRdb's copy carries only in-frame clones and drops some. There are about 80,000 clones in the sample; 75% to 90% occur only once, and roughly 32% lies in the top ten. Sequencing was carried out using PBMCs. The receptors originated from a man in his fifties in good health and CMV-seropositive.

The chain recombines TRBV11-2 with TRBJ2-1; TRBD2 is a possible D gene (5 bases). The CDR3 runs 16 residues. Germline loops: CDR1 SGHAT, CDR2 FQNNGV. V gave up 1 base and J gave up 0 bases, with 10 bases separating them. Written as DNA, the CDR3 is TGTGCCAGCAGCTTAGCCCCGGAGGTCTCCTACAATGAGCAGTTCTTC. Amino acid sequence: CASSLAPEVSYNEQFF.

This clone is deemed medium-sized (0.01 to 0.1%). The chain is built from TRBV6-5 and TRBJ1-4, with 7 bases that match TRBD1. Germline V gene data show CDR1 as MNHEY and CDR2 as SVGAGI. The V segment lost 6 bases and the J segment 0 bases; nucleotides outside the gene matches: 4. CDR3 length: 15 amino acids. The CDR3 region is CASRDDRATNEKLFF. In DNA form, the CDR3 reads TGTGCCAGCAGGGACGACAGGGCAACTAATGAAAAACTGTTTTTT.

CDR3 protein: CASSLNGGLGANVLTF. For the CDR3, the DNA is TGTGCCAGCAGCTTAAACGGGGGGCTTGGGGCCAACGTCCTGACTTTC. The J gene is TRBJ2-6, the V gene TRBV7-3; D is perhaps TRBD2 (7 bases). CDR1 SGHTA and CDR2 FQGTGA come from the germline V gene. Trimming shortened V by 1 base and J by 3 bases, and 10 bases separated the two germline ends. The length of the CDR3 is 16 residues. Supplemented by reference TRBV7-3 and TRBJ2-6, the full variable domain reads GAGVSQTPSNKVTEKGKYVELRCDPISGHTALYWYRQSLGQGPEFLIYFQGTGAADDSGLPNDRFFAVRPEGSVSTLKIQRTERGDSAVYLCASSLNGGLGANVLTFGAGSRLTVL.

V and J are TRBV30 and TRBJ1-5, with D unclear. The CDR3 runs 13 residues. The V end was cut by 2 bases, the J end by 6 bases, with 11 bases between. CDR1 is GTSNPN, CDR2 SVGIG, per germline (reference sequence). The CDR3 spells CAWSTRERQPQHF. The CDR3, as DNA: TGTGCCTGGAGTACTCGGGAACGTCAGCCCCAGCATTTT. Full variable domain (rest looked up from reference TRBV30 and TRBJ1-5): SQTIHQWPATLVQPVGSPLSLECTVEGTSNPNLYWYRQAAGRGLQLLFYSVGIGQISSEVPQNLSASRPQDRQFILSSKKLLLSDSGFYLCAWSTRERQPQHFGDGTRLSIL.

The chain links TRBV11-2 to TRBJ2-1; 12 nucleotides line up with TRBD2. This CDR3 comprises 18 residues. The trim removed 5 bases at V and 6 bases at J, leaving 14 bases unmatched. CDR1 is SGHAT and CDR2 is FQNNGV in the germline V gene. CDR3 bases: TGTGCCAGCAGCCTTAGACTAGCGGGAGAAATCATCCGCAATGAGCAGTTCTTC. Translating gives CASSLRLAGEIIRNEQFF.

This sequence joins TRBV25-1 and TRBJ1-1, with 7 bases lining up with TRBD1. Germline V gives CDR1 MGHDK, CDR2 SYGVNS. The CDR3 runs to 14 residues. The V and J ends lost 6 bases and 0 bases, in that order; junction bases with no gene match: 4. This chain's CDR3 is CASSYGTVNTEAFF. The CDR3 bases are TGTGCCAGCAGCTACGGGACAGTGAACACTGAAGCTTTCTTT.

This clone was found once. The chain links TRBV6-5 to TRBJ1-2, with TRBD1 as a possible D gene (6 bases). V lost 4 bases and J 3 bases, leaving 9 bases between the germline ends. This CDR3 is built from 13 residues. The germline gives CDR1 MNHEY, CDR2 SVGAGI. This CDR3 reads CASSSGEDYGYTF. In DNA, the CDR3 is TGTGCCAGCAGTTCAGGGGAAGACTATGGCTACACCTTC.

This clone was seen only once. The chain carries TRBV14 and TRBJ2-7; the match to TRBD1 covers 11 bases. Losses at the gene ends were 3 bases for V and 2 bases for J; bases not matched to a gene: 0. Germline assignment: CDR1 SGHDN and CDR2 FVKESK. CDR3 length: 14 residues. For the CDR3, the DNA is TGTGCCAGCAGCCAGGGACAGGGGGCCTACGAGCAGTACTTC. Protein product: CASSQGQGAYEQYF. The complete variable domain, with remaining parts taken from reference TRBV14 and TRBJ2-7, reads EAGVTQFPSHSVIEKGQTVTLRCDPISGHDNLYWYRRVMGKEIKFLLHFVKESKQDESGMPNNRFLAERTGGTYSTLKVQPAELEDSGVYFCASSQGQGAYEQYFGPGTRLTVT.

The V call is TRBV30, the J call TRBJ2-1, with 10 bases fitting TRBD2. CDR3 length: 15 amino acids. Losses at the gene ends were 0 bases for V and 6 bases for J; bases not matched to a gene: 5. The germline V gene has CDR1 GTSNPN and CDR2 SVGIG (reference sequence). CDR3 sequence reads: CAWSVGLAGVNEQFF. Written as DNA, the CDR3 is TGTGCCTGGAGTGTTGGTCTAGCGGGAGTCAATGAGCAGTTCTTC.

The rearrangement links TRBV30 to TRBJ2-4; no clear D gene. The length of the CDR3 is 12 residues. Between the trimmed V and J ends, which lost 0 bases and 8 bases, there was a span of 8 bases. The germline CDR1 and CDR2 sequences are GTSNPN and SVGIG (reference sequence). The DNA for the CDR3 is TGTGCCTGGAGTGTAGCGTGGGACATTCAGTACTTC. The encoded protein is CAWSVAWDIQYF.

As regards this clone: Its ends do not fully match the called genes, so a read error is possible. This rearrangement joins TRBV19 to TRBJ2-6; 8 bases map to TRBD1. Per germline, CDR1 LNHDA and CDR2 SQIVND (reference sequence). This CDR3 has 19 residues. As DNA, the CDR3 is TGTGCCAGTACCCCCCGCGGCCCAGGGGGCGGGTCTGGGGCCAACGGCCTGACTTTC. As protein: CASTPRGPGGGSGANGLTF.

The chain uses TRBV6-1 and TRBJ2-3; the match to TRBD2 covers 13 bases. This CDR3 has 15 amino acids. V lost 6 bases and J lost 4; bases outside the gene matches: 4. Germline assignment: CDR1 MNHNS and CDR2 SASEGT. The CDR3 reads CASSRGLAGPDTQYF. The CDR3, as DNA: TGTGCCAGCAGCCGGGGACTAGCGGGGCCAGATACGCAGTATTTT.

The chain employs TRBV4-2 and TRBJ2-1; 7 nucleotides line up with TRBD1. J gave up 2 bases and V 3 bases, and 10 bases lay outside the gene matches. The CDR3 runs 17 residues. Germline assignment: CDR1 LGHNA and CDR2 YNFKEQ. This chain's CDR3 is CASSQEIDRVPYNEQFF. The CDR3 DNA sequence: TGTGCCAGCAGCCAGGAGATCGACAGGGTGCCCTACAATGAGCAGTTCTTC.

This rearrangement joins TRBV11-3 to TRBJ2-7, with 8 bases identical to TRBD1. V lost 5 bases and J lost 3; bases outside the gene matches: 3. The CDR3 has 13 amino acids. Germline V lookup: CDR1 SGHNT, CDR2 YENEEA. As DNA, the CDR3 is TGTGCCAGCAGCGCCGACAGGGGCTACGAGCAGTACTTC. This encodes CASSADRGYEQYF.

The chain couples TRBV11-2 to TRBJ2-5; D possibly corresponds to TRBD1 (6 bases). This CDR3 has 14 amino acids. Between the trimmed V and J ends, which lost 0 bases and 7 bases, there was a span of 12 bases. Germline V gene lookup returns CDR1 SGHAT and CDR2 FQNNGV. CDR3 residues: CASSLDDRIGTQYF. The CDR3, as DNA: TGTGCCAGCAGCTTAGATGACAGGATAGGGACCCAGTACTTC.

This rearrangement joins TRBV7-2 to TRBJ2-4, with D perhaps TRBD1 (5 bases). The CDR3 is 16 amino acids. Germline V gene lookup returns CDR1 SGHTA and CDR2 FQGNSA. V lost 3 bases, J lost 0 bases, and 12 bases lay in between. CDR3 DNA: TGTGCCAGCAGCTTTGGGGCAGTAACAGCCAAAAACATTCAGTACTTC. Its protein product is CASSFGAVTAKNIQYF.

This chain joins TRBV6-1 and TRBJ2-2, with 7 bases identical to TRBD1. Germline values: CDR1 MNHNS, CDR2 SASEGT. The trim removed 2 bases at V and 5 bases at J, leaving 5 bases unmatched. The CDR3 covers 15 residues. The DNA of the CDR3 is TGTGCCAGCAGTGAAAGACAGGGATATACCGGGGAGCTGTTTTTT. Its translation: CASSERQGYTGELFF.